The entry below describes one TCR beta chain. TCRdb's copy holds only in-frame clones and misses some; the assay was immunoSEQ multiplex PCR. Altogether approximately 2,300,000 clones are present, 80% to 95% being singletons, with the ten largest covering about 0.36%. The data derive from a study of shared clonotypes between healthy human individuals. Germline CDR1 is SNHLY and CDR2 is FYNNEI. This CDR3 has 15 residues. V was pared by 6 bases and J by 4 bases, with 16 bases between. The specimen was naive CD4+ T cells from PBMCs. Subset specified: CD45RA+ positively selected. This rearrangement joins TRBV2 to TRBJ1-5; D unresolved. The sequence was obtained from a man between 18 and 29 years old in good health. Some clones in this sample may be carry-over from other donors' samples. The CDR3 sequence is CASSLMGNTNQPQHF. In DNA form, the CDR3 reads TGTGCCAGCAGCCTAATGGGGAACACTAATCAGCCCCAGCATTTT.